The rows below give T cell receptor beta chains drawn from one sample of a study of blood T cells in healthy people across ages. TCRdb used MiXCR to reprocess the 5' RACE reads, holding one entry per CDR3 protein. This table has approximately 960,000 distinct CDR3 sequences, about 29% appearing once. These records were also assigned to another study, of T cells of mothers and their children.

Sequences were obtained from blood. The receptors derive from a woman aged 40 to 49 in good health. The CDR3 runs from the conserved cysteine through the conserved F or W. Fields, in order: CDR3 length, D gene, J gene, clone size, V gene, CDR3 DNA, CDR3 protein. D genes are given only for firm matches. Size is omitted from some rows. Given values are once, few, many or a class for expanded clones.

19 | TRBD2 | TRBJ2-1 | . | TRBV3-1 | TGTGCCAGCAGCCAAGAATTGACTAGCGGGGGGCCTAGATACAATGAGCAGTTCTTC | CASSQELTSGGPRYNEQFF
15 | . | TRBJ1-3 | . | TRBV27 | TGTGCCAGCAGTTCCTACAGTGGCTCTGGAAACACCATATATTTT | CASSSYSGSGNTIYF
13 | TRBD2 | TRBJ2-5 | . | TRBV29-1 | TGCAGCGTTCGGACTAGCAGCTACAATGAGCAGTACTTC | CSVRTSSYNEQYF
15 | . | TRBJ2-7 | . | TRBV13 | TGTGCCAGCAGCTTAGAGCCTGGGTTCAACTACGAGCAGTACTTC | CASSLEPGFNYEQYF
18 | TRBD1 | TRBJ2-5 | . | TRBV4-1 | TGCGCCAGCAGCCAATCTCTAAAGTCGGGACAGCAAAAAGAGACCCAGTACTTC | CASSQSLKSGQQKETQYF
13 | TRBD1 | TRBJ2-7 | many | TRBV7-2 | TGTGCCAGCAGCACGGACAGGGGTTACGAGCAGTACTTC | CASSTDRGYEQYF
14 | . | TRBJ1-1 | . | TRBV7-9 | TGTGCCAGCAGCTTTAGTTCCGGGGGGGCTGAAGCTTTCTTT | CASSFSSGGAEAFF
16 | . | TRBJ2-7 | . | TRBV12-3/TRBV12-4 | TGTGCCAGCAGTTTTAATGCGCAGTATGCCTACAATGAGCAGTACTTC | CASSFNAQYAYNEQYF
16 | . | TRBJ2-7 | . | TRBV9 | TGTGCCAGCAGCGTAGCCCATACCGGGACCTCCTACGAGCAGTACTTC | CASSVAHTGTSYEQYF
12 | . | TRBJ1-2 | . | TRBV5-6 | TGTGCCAGCAGCGCACTTAACTATGGCTACACCTTC | CASSALNYGYTF
15 | . | TRBJ1-2 | few | TRBV20-1 | TGCAGTGCTGGACCCCCTGGACCACAGAACTATGGCTACACCTTC | CSAGPPGPQNYGYTF
15 | . | TRBJ1-1 | many | TRBV10-3 | TGTGCCATCAGAGAAGGGGAGGAGGGGGGCACTGAAGCTTTCTTT | CAIREGEEGGTEAFF
18 | TRBD2 | TRBJ2-1 | once | TRBV5-1 | TGCGCCAGCAGGCCGACTAGCGGGGGAAGCCCAGACTACAATGAGCAGTTCTTC | CASRPTSGGSPDYNEQFF
13 | TRBD1 | TRBJ1-2 | many | TRBV28 | TGTGCCAGCAGTTGGGGACAGGCCTATGGCTACACCTTC | CASSWGQAYGYTF
17 | TRBD1 | TRBJ1-2 | many | TRBV29-1 | TGCAGCGTTGAAAGGAGGGGGACAGGGCTTTTTAACTATGGCTACACCTTC | CSVERRGTGLFNYGYTF
14 | . | TRBJ1-6 | few | TRBV7-9 | TGTGTCAGCAGCGGAGGGACGGAGGGGTCACCCCTCCACTTT | CVSSGGTEGSPLHF
17 | TRBD2 | TRBJ2-6 | . | TRBV2 | TGTGCCAGCAGTTCAAGCGGGGGGGCCGGTGGGGCCAACGTCCTGACTTTC | CASSSSGGAGGANVLTF
14 | . | TRBJ2-1 | . | TRBV12-3/TRBV12-4 | TGTGCCAGCAGTGGGGGGGGGGCGGACAATGAGCAGTTCTTC | CASSGGGADNEQFF
15 | TRBD1 | TRBJ2-2 | few | TRBV6-6 | TGTGCCAGCAGTTACCGGGACAGGGGGTCCGGGGAGCTGTTTTTT | CASSYRDRGSGELFF
14 | TRBD1 | TRBJ1-5 | . | TRBV6-5 | TGTGCCAGCAGGGCCGACAGGGGCAATCAGCCCCAGCATTTT | CASRADRGNQPQHF
14 | . | TRBJ2-5 | few | TRBV20-1 | TGCAGTGCCCCTCCCGGGCCGGCGGGGGAGACCCAGTACTTC | CSAPPGPAGETQYF
14 | . | TRBJ2-3 | . | TRBV12-3/TRBV12-4 | TGTGCCAGCAGTTTACAGGCTCAGGGAGATACGCAGTATTTT | CASSLQAQGDTQYF
16 | TRBD2 | TRBJ2-3 | many | TRBV11-2 | TGTGCCAGCAGCTCCCTAGCGGGAATAAGCACAGATACGCAGTATTTT | CASSSLAGISTDTQYF
14 | . | TRBJ1-5 | few | TRBV4-1 | TGCGCCAGCAGCTCCCAGGGAATCGATCAGCCCCAGCATTTT | CASSSQGIDQPQHF
19 | TRBD1 | TRBJ1-2 | once | TRBV14 | TGTGCCAGCAGCCAAGTAACGGAGGCCGGGGACAGACTAAACTATGGCTACACCTTC | CASSQVTEAGDRLNYGYTF
14 | TRBD1 | TRBJ2-1 | . | TRBV9 | TGTGCCAGCAGCGCCCGGACAGGGTACAATGAGCAGTTCTTC | CASSARTGYNEQFF
14 | . | TRBJ2-1 | many | TRBV7-2 | TGTGCCAGCAGCTTAGTTGGGGCGGACAATGAGCAGTTCTTC | CASSLVGADNEQFF
13 | TRBD2 | TRBJ2-1 | few | TRBV20-1 | TGCAGTGCCCCCGGAACTAGCGACGTTGAGCAGTTCTTC | CSAPGTSDVEQFF
16 | TRBD1 | TRBJ2-2 | . | TRBV5-1 | TGCGCCAGCAGCGCAAGACAGGGGGCTCTAACCGGGGAGCTGTTTTTT | CASSARQGALTGELFF
18 | TRBD2 | TRBJ2-3 | . | TRBV5-1 | TGCGCCAGCAGCCTTAGCGGGGGGCCCCAAGGGTGGGCAGATACGCAGTATTTT | CASSLSGGPQGWADTQYF
14 | . | TRBJ2-7 | . | TRBV9 | TGTGCCAGCAGCGTAGAGGGATCCACCTACGAGCAGTACTTC | CASSVEGSTYEQYF
15 | . | TRBJ2-3 | . | TRBV12-3/TRBV12-4 | TGTGCCAGCAGTTTAGCGCGGGTGAGAACAGATACGCAGTATTTT | CASSLARVRTDTQYF
15 | . | TRBJ2-3 | . | TRBV7-8 | TGTGCCAGCAGCCCCCCTCCCAGGATCTCAGATACGCAGTATTTT | CASSPPPRISDTQYF
15 | TRBD1 | TRBJ2-7 | many | TRBV7-6 | TGTGCCAGCAGTTTAGGACAGGGTAGCCCCTACGAGCAGTACTTC | CASSLGQGSPYEQYF
13 | TRBD1 | TRBJ1-2 | . | TRBV5-1 | TGCGCCAGCAGCCCGACAGGGCAGATTGGCTACACCTTC | CASSPTGQIGYTF
14 | TRBD1 | TRBJ2-7 | few | TRBV3-1 | TGTGCCAGCAGCCATAACCGGGACAGCTACGAGCAGTACTTC | CASSHNRDSYEQYF
15 | TRBD2 | TRBJ2-1 | few | TRBV10-3 | TGTGCCATCAGCCCCGGGACTAGCGGCCGTAATGAGCAGTTCTTC | CAISPGTSGRNEQFF
14 | . | TRBJ1-5 | many | TRBV5-1 | TGTGCCAGCAGTTCGGACGGTAGCAATCAGCCCCAGCATTTT | CASSSDGSNQPQHF
15 | . | TRBJ1-6 | . | TRBV18 | TGTGCCAGCTCACCATGGCAGAGTGATAATTCACCCCTCCACTTT | CASSPWQSDNSPLHF
14 | . | TRBJ2-5 | few | TRBV12-3/TRBV12-4 | TGTGCCAGCAGTTTCCCCGGGCGGCAAGAGACCCAGTACTTC | CASSFPGRQETQYF
14 | TRBD2 | TRBJ2-7 | . | TRBV27 | TGTGCCAGCAGTACCCTTCGGGGGGGCTACGAGCAGTACTTC | CASSTLRGGYEQYF
15 | . | TRBJ1-2 | . | TRBV7-9 | TGTGCCAGCAGCCCCGGACTTGACATCGGGTATGGCTACACCTTC | CASSPGLDIGYGYTF
15 | . | TRBJ2-7 | . | TRBV5-5 | TGTGCCAGCAGCTCAGGGGTTCTCTTAGACTACGAGCAGTACTTC | CASSSGVLLDYEQYF
17 | TRBD2 | TRBJ2-3 | . | TRBV20-1 | TGCAGTGCTAGAGATCTATCAGGACTAGAGGCTCCAGATACGCGGTATTTT | CSARDLSGLEAPDTRYF
13 | . | TRBJ2-5 | many | TRBV6-2/TRBV6-3 | TGTGCCAGCAGTTACTCCGACCGGAGGACCCAGTACTTC | CASSYSDRRTQYF
15 | . | TRBJ2-3 | many | TRBV5-1 | TGCGCCAGCAGGTTACGGACGGGTAGCACAGATACGCAGTATTTT | CASRLRTGSTDTQYF
13 | TRBD1 | TRBJ2-7 | many | TRBV29-1 | TGCAGCGTTGGGACAGGGGGCTACTACGAGCAGTACTTC | CSVGTGGYYEQYF
12 | . | TRBJ2-5 | few | TRBV20-1 | TGCAGTGCTAGTGACGGACCGGAGACCCAGTACTTC | CSASDGPETQYF
15 | . | TRBJ2-1 | . | TRBV7-2 | TGTGCCAGCTGCCTCGCCCGAGGAGGGGTTAGTGAGCAGTTCTTC | CASCLARGGVSEQFF
15 | . | TRBJ2-1 | many | TRBV11-2 | TGTGCCAGCAGCGCCTCGGACCTTTTATACAATGAGCAGTTCTTC | CASSASDLLYNEQFF
13 | . | TRBJ1-2 | . | TRBV2 | TGTGCCAGCAGTGAAGAACGGAACTATGGCTACACCTTC | CASSEERNYGYTF
12 | . | TRBJ1-1 | . | TRBV18 | TGTGCCAGCTCACCAAAGGTAGGGGAAGCTTTCTTT | CASSPKVGEAFF
14 | . | TRBJ1-2 | few | TRBV4-1 | TGCGCCAGCAGCCAAGAAAACGGCCCCCTTGGCTACACCTTC | CASSQENGPLGYTF
14 | . | TRBJ1-2 | many | TRBV28 | TGTGCCAGCGGATTACAGGCCCCTAACTATGGCTACACCTTC | CASGLQAPNYGYTF
15 | . | TRBJ2-1 | . | TRBV5-1 | TGCGCCAGCAGCGGTAGGCCTGCCGCCTACAATGAGCAGTTCTTC | CASSGRPAAYNEQFF
12 | . | TRBJ2-5 | many | TRBV27 | TGTGCCAGCGGGGAACGACCAGAGACCCAGTACTTC | CASGERPETQYF
15 | TRBD1 | TRBJ2-3 | . | TRBV6-6 | TGTGCCAGCAGTTTGACAGGGGCCCGCCCAGATACGCAGTATTTT | CASSLTGARPDTQYF
16 | . | TRBJ1-1 | . | TRBV29-1 | TGCAGCGTTGAAGAGACGAACAGGGCTTTGAACACTGAAGCTTTCTTT | CSVEETNRALNTEAFF
11 | . | TRBJ2-7 | . | TRBV18 | TGTGCCAGCTCACTGTCGGACGGGCAGTACTTC | CASSLSDGQYF
13 | . | TRBJ2-2 | . | TRBV12-3/TRBV12-4 | TGTGCCAGCAGACTAGGGGGATCCGGGGAGCTGTTTTTT | CASRLGGSGELFF